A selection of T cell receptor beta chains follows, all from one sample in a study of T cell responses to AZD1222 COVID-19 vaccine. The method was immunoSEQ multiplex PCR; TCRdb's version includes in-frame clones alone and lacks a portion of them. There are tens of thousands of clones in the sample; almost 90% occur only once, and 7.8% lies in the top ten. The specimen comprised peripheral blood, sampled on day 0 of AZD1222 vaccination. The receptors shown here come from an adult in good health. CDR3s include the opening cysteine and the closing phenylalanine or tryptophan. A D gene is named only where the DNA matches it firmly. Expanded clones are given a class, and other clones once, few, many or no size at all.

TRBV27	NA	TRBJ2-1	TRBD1	CASTRTGYFNNEQFF	TGTGCCAGCACCCGGACAGGGTACTTTAACAATGAGCAGTTCTTC
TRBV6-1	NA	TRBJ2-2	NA	CASIPGPNTGELFF	TGTGCCAGCATCCCGGGCCCCAATACCGGGGAGCTGTTTTTT
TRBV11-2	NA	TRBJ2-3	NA	CASSLVERTSTDTQYF	TGTGCCAGCAGCTTGGTCGAGCGGACTAGCACAGATACGCAGTATTTT
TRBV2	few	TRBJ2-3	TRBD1	CASSLQQGIADTQYF	TGTGCCAGCAGTTTACAACAGGGGATCGCAGATACGCAGTATTTT
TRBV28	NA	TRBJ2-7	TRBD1	CASSPWTGTSYEQYF	TGTGCCAGCAGTCCTTGGACAGGGACTTCCTACGAGCAGTACTTC
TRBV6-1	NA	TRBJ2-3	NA	CASSELAGRTDTQYF	TGTGCCAGCAGTGAATTAGCAGGCCGCACAGATACGCAGTATTTT
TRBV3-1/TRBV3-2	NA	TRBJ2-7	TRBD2	CASSQGTSGGGYEQYF	TGTGCCAGCAGCCAGGGGACTAGCGGAGGGGGTTACGAGCAGTACTTC
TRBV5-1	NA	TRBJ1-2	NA	CASSSETGQISNYGYTF	TGCGCCAGCAGCTCAGAGACTGGACAGATCTCTAACTATGGCTACACCTTC
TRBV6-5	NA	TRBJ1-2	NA	CASSYSGEYGYTF	TGTGCCAGCAGTTACTCCGGGGAATATGGCTACACCTTC
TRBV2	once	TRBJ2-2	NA	CASTQDSPRTGELFF	TGTGCCAGCACCCAGGACAGCCCCCGGACCGGGGAGCTGTTTTTT
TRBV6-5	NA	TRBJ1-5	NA	CASSYSIPSNQPQHF	TGTGCCAGCAGTTACTCTATCCCTTCAAATCAGCCCCAGCATTTT
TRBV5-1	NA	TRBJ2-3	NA	CASSLVSRGSDTQYF	TGCGCCAGCAGCTTGGTTAGCAGGGGATCCGATACGCAGTATTTT
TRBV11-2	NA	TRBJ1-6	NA	CASSSLKVGQNSPLHF	TGTGCCAGCAGCTCCCTAAAAGTGGGACAAAATTCACCCCTCCACTTT
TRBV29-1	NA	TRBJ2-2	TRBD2	CSVERTSGGELFF	TGCAGCGTGGAAAGGACTAGCGGCGGGGAGCTGTTTTTT
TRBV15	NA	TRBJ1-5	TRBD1	CATSRVTGQGQPQHF	TGTGCCACCAGCAGAGTGACGGGACAGGGGCAGCCCCAGCATTTT
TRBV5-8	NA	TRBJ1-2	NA	CASSTLNYGYTF	TGTGCCAGCAGCACCCTTAACTATGGCTACACCTTC
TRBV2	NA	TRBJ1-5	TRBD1	CASKGQVNQPQHF	TGTGCCAGCAAGGGACAGGTCAATCAGCCCCAGCATTTT
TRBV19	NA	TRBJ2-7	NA	CASSRSGRRQYF	TGTGCCAGTAGTAGATCCGGGAGAAGGCAGTACTTC